These 15 T cell receptor beta chains were all obtained from the same sample, sequenced in a study of cytomegalovirus exposure and HLA in healthy donors. PCR amplification relied on 60 Vbeta primers (plus 13 Jbeta primers). Profiled with immunoSEQ multiplex PCR; TCRdb holds only in-frame clones, not every one. Among 70,000 to 85,000 clones listed, approximately 62% were seen once. The sequencing input was PBMCs. The receptors originated from a male donor in good health and CMV-seropositive.

CDR3 bases: TGTGCCATCAGTGGCCAGGAAGCAGATACGCAGTATTTT. It codes for CAISGQEADTQYF. The rearrangement joins TRBV10-3 to TRBJ2-3, with no clear D. V was pared by 4 bases and J by 4 bases, with 9 bases between. Germline CDR1 and CDR2: ENHRY and SYGVKD. CDR3 size: 13 residues.

This chain joins TRBV19 and TRBJ2-7; 8 positions match TRBD2. The CDR3 spans 14 residues. The J segment lost 5 bases and the V segment lost 4 bases, leaving 7 bases of the junction unmatched. The germline V gene has CDR1 LNHDA and CDR2 SQIVND (reference sequence). CDR3 bases: TGTGCCAGTAGTAGCGGGGGGCCCTGGGACGAGCAGTACTTC. As protein: CASSSGGPWDEQYF.

This clone was observed a few times. This chain links TRBV28 with TRBJ2-7; the match to TRBD2 covers 8 bases. With 3 bases clipped from V and 0 bases from J, the junction kept 10 bases outside the gene matches. The germline V gene has CDR1 MDHEN and CDR2 SYDVKM. This CDR3 region has 17 residues. This chain's CDR3 is CASSFPSSGYSSYEQYF. The DNA of the CDR3 is TGTGCCAGCAGTTTCCCTTCTAGCGGGTACAGCTCCTACGAGCAGTACTTC.

V usage is TRBV5-6 and J usage is TRBJ2-1; D might be TRBD2 (5 bases). Germline loops: CDR1 SGHDT, CDR2 YYEEEE. The CDR3 has 15 amino acids. V lost 2 bases to trimming and J lost 8 bases, with 17 bases between them. The CDR3, as DNA: TGTGCCAGCAGCTTATTCACGGGAAGGGTGCATGAGCAGTTCTTC. Amino acid sequence: CASSLFTGRVHEQFF.

This chain connects TRBV6-5 to TRBJ1-4; D is undetermined. Germline CDR1 is MNHEY and CDR2 is SVGAGI. CDR3 length: 15 residues. Trimming took 3 bases from V and 0 from J, leaving 8 bases between them. The chain's CDR3 is CASSYSGATNEKLFF. The DNA of the CDR3 is TGTGCCAGCAGTTATTCCGGTGCAACTAATGAAAAACTGTTTTTT.

The chain couples TRBV5-1 to TRBJ2-3; a weak D match, TRBD2 (5 bases). CDR1 is SGHRS and CDR2 is YFSETQ in the germline V gene. Trimming cost V 4 bases and J 0 bases, with 12 bases left between them. The CDR3 contains 15 residues. The CDR3 DNA reads TGCGCCAGCAGCCAGACTAACCCTAGCACAGATACGCAGTATTTT. Translated: CASSQTNPSTDTQYF. Based on the CDR3 plus reference TRBV5-1 and TRBJ2-3, the full variable domain is KAGVTQTPRYLIKTRGQQVTLSCSPISGHRSVSWYQQTPGQGLQFLFEYFSETQRNKGNFPGRFSGRQFSNSRSEMNVSTLELGDSALYLCASSQTNPSTDTQYFGPGTRLTVL.

The chain links TRBV29-1 to TRBJ2-5, with a possible D match to TRBD1 (6 bases). The J call may be incorrect, as the DNA end agrees better with TRBJ2-7. This CDR3 has 12 amino acids. In germline, CDR1 is SQVTM, CDR2 ANQGSEA. The CDR3 DNA reads as TGCAGCGTTGAAAGGGGGAACTACGAGCAGTACTTC. Translation: CSVERGNYEQYF.

The genes are TRBV7-9 and TRBJ2-3; 12 bases are shared with TRBD2. J gave up 2 bases and V 8 bases, and 5 bases lay outside the gene matches. The CDR3 sequence is 15 residues long. Germline V gives CDR1 SEHNR, CDR2 FQNEAQ (reference sequence). The CDR3 DNA sequence: TGTGCCAGCGTACTAGCGGGAGGTTCCACAGATACGCAGTATTTT. As protein: CASVLAGGSTDTQYF.

The gene calls are TRBV9 and TRBJ2-5; TRBD1 agrees at 8 bases. Germline assignment: CDR1 SGDLS and CDR2 YYNGEE. The CDR3 is made up of 14 amino acids. The ends lost 4 bases at V and 2 bases at J; junction bases unmatched: 4. The CDR3 is CASSTRTGQETQYF. The CDR3 region has the DNA TGTGCCAGCAGCACCCGGACAGGGCAAGAGACCCAGTACTTC.

This sequence joins TRBV7-7 and TRBJ1-6; perhaps TRBD1 as D (6 bases). CDR3 length: 13 residues. Germline CDR1 reads SSHAT; CDR2 reads FNYEAQ (reference sequence). V was trimmed by 1 base and J by 9 bases, leaving 7 bases between them. CDR3 in DNA: TGTGCCAGCAGCTTAGAACAGGGTTCACCCCTCCACTTT. Translated, it gives CASSLEQGSPLHF.

The chain combines TRBV29-1 with TRBJ1-2; 7 nucleotides match TRBD1. The CDR3 covers 16 residues. V lost 5 bases, J lost 3 bases, and 15 bases stayed unmatched. Germline loops: CDR1 SQVTM, CDR2 ANQGSEA. CDR3 nucleotide sequence: TGCAGCGTTCTGGGGGATAGACTCGACAGGGACTATGGCTACACCTTC. The encoded protein is CSVLGDRLDRDYGYTF.

The V and J genes are TRBV25-1 and TRBJ1-1; 9 bases align to TRBD1. This CDR3 has 16 amino acids. Per germline, CDR1 MGHDK and CDR2 SYGVNS. Trimming cost V 2 bases and J 9 bases; bases outside gene matches: 13. The CDR3 reads CASSEAQGAYSLKAFF. In DNA form, the CDR3 reads TGTGCCAGCAGTGAAGCACAGGGGGCTTACTCTCTGAAAGCTTTCTTT.

This sequence joins TRBV30 and TRBJ1-6, with 8 nucleotides matching TRBD1. This CDR3 comprises 14 residues. With 2 bases clipped from V and 6 bases from J, the junction kept 3 bases outside the gene matches. Germline V gives CDR1 GTSNPN, CDR2 SVGIG (reference sequence). The CDR3, as DNA: TGTGCCTGGAGTAGGGACAGGCTTAATTCACCCCTCCACTTT. Protein product: CAWSRDRLNSPLHF.

The V call is TRBV27, the J call TRBJ1-2; the D is unclear. In germline, CDR1 is MNHEY, CDR2 SMNVEV (reference sequence). V gave up 4 bases and J gave up 1 base, with 19 bases separating them. This CDR3 is built from 17 residues. CDR3 in DNA: TGTGCCAGCAGTTCGGTAGGCGGAGTAGCGGGTAACTATGGCTACACCTTC. This translates into CASSSVGGVAGNYGYTF.

In DNA, the CDR3 is TGCGCCAGCAGGTATACCGGGAGACACAATGAGCAGTTCTTC. It yields the protein CASRYTGRHNEQFF. J is TRBJ2-1 and V is TRBV5-1, with D possibly being TRBD2 (6 bases). V lost 5 bases and J lost 5, with 14 bases in between. This CDR3 region has 14 residues. Germline V gene data show CDR1 as SGHRS and CDR2 as YFSETQ.